The clone carrying this T cell receptor (beta chain) was observed at least ten times. Its antigen is as yet unknown. TCRdb re-called the 5' RACE reads through MiXCR, storing one row per CDR3 protein. The sample lists about 48,000 distinct CDR3 sequences; over 9.5% were seen once. The CDR3 runs to 16 residues. Deletions cut 0 bases from V and 3 bases from J, with 13 bases between. Germline-derived CDR1 and CDR2 are SGHNT and YENEEA. Described time point: longitudinal time-point 3. This record comes from a study of neurological immune-mediated disorders. The study's findings and limits: HTLV-1-associated myelopathy led in TCR clonal expansion, while multiple sclerosis ranked lowest, below healthy controls.

Sequencing was done on a sample of PBMCs. This TCR was recovered from a male donor with HTLV-1-associated myelopathy (HAM/TSP). This sequence joins TRBV11-3 and TRBJ2-3; no reliable D call. CDR3 bases: TGTGCCAGCAGCTTAGATGGTTGGGCAGATACAGATACGCAGTATTTT. Its protein is CASSLDGWADTDTQYF.